The following is a T cell receptor beta chain sequence with its context. TCRdb used MiXCR to reprocess the reads, holding one entry per CDR3 protein. Of about 310,000 distinct CDR3 sequences listed, about 17% are singletons. The sample originates from a study of T cell repertoires in cytomegalovirus infection. The clonotype originates from a human donor in good health (CMV status not recorded). Some clones in this sample may be carry-over from other donors' samples. The specimen sequenced was PBMCs.

The CDR3 is CASSFDTYNEQFF. The CDR3 bases are TGTGCCAGCAGCTTCGACACCTACAATGAGCAGTTCTTC. The chain recombines TRBV11-1 with TRBJ2-1; the D is unclear. Germline V gene data show CDR1 as SGHAT and CDR2 as FQDESV (reference sequence). This CDR3 contains 13 residues. Trimming removed 3 bases at V and 2 bases at J, with 5 bases between.